This T cell receptor beta chain was found in a study of T cells in localized non-small cell lung cancer. A remark on this clone: The target antigen is unknown.

Study-wide results and caveats: Heterogeneity cannot be ruled out, as sequencing used one tumor region only. Longer overall survival associated with higher blood T cell density; shorter survival with higher adjacent-lung clonality. Within adjacent lung there appeared a median around 57 of the top 100 tumor clones.

Clones were read by immunoSEQ multiplex PCR, and TCRdb kept only the in-frame ones, dropping some. Of about 1,000 clones detected, 23% appear once; the ten largest clones hold about a quarter. This CDR3 comprises 17 residues. Germline CDR1 is SGDLS and CDR2 is YYNGEE. Trimming took 3 bases from V and 0 from J; bases not matched to a gene: 5. This chain joins TRBV9 and TRBJ2-3; 12 bases agree with TRBD2. Here the sequenced sample was normal lung tissue next to the tumor, taken before any cancer treatment. The receptor's source is a man aged 35 to 69 with stage III lung adenocarcinoma. The CDR3 spells CASSALAGGQSTDTQYF. The CDR3 nucleotides read TGTGCCAGCAGCGCGCTAGCGGGAGGGCAAAGCACAGATACGCAGTATTTT.